A single sample gave rise to the 10 T cell receptor beta chains below, sequenced in a study of siplizumab effects on memory and regulatory T cells. Sequencing was performed with immunoSEQ multiplex PCR; in TCRdb, only in-frame clones are kept and a portion is missing. Here the sample spans about 110,000 clones, 90% to 95% being singletons. Sequenced sample: Tregs sorted from blood. The receptors shown here come from a human donor in good health.

This clone was observed a single time. V is TRBV27 and J is TRBJ2-6; the D gene is possibly TRBD2 (5 bases). CDR3 size: 17 residues. Per the germline V gene, CDR1 is MNHEY and CDR2 is SMNVEV (reference sequence). V was clipped by 5 bases and J by 4 bases, with 18 bases between them. CDR3 DNA sequence: TGTGCCAGCAGTCAAGGAATAGGGAGACCCGGGGCCAACGTCCTGACTTTC. This translates into CASSQGIGRPGANVLTF.

The rearrangement links TRBV10-1 to TRBJ1-4; TRBD1 might be the D (6 bases). Trimming shortened V by 6 bases and J by 4 bases, and 18 bases separated the two germline ends. The CDR3 has 16 residues. Germline V gene sequence: CDR1 WNHNN, CDR2 SYGVQD (reference sequence). The CDR3 DNA sequence: TGCGCCAGCAGGGCCGACTCAGGGGTCATTAATGAAAAACTGTTTTTT. It is translated as CASRADSGVINEKLFF.

The J gene is TRBJ1-2, the V gene TRBV10-3; 9 nucleotides match TRBD1. V dropped 5 bases and J dropped 4; count of bases not matched to a gene: 5. The CDR3 runs 14 residues. The germline V gene encodes CDR1 ENHRY and CDR2 SYGVKD. The CDR3 spells CAISSQTGGYGYTF. The CDR3 region has the DNA TGTGCCATCAGTTCCCAGACAGGGGGCTATGGCTACACCTTC.

V usage is TRBV4-1 and J usage is TRBJ2-1; D is possibly TRBD2 (5 bases). Germline V CDR1 and CDR2: MGHRA, YSYEKL. This CDR3 comprises 14 residues. Trimming stripped 3 bases from V and 5 bases from J, with 11 bases between. As DNA, the CDR3 is TGCGCCAGCAGCCAGGCCGGACTCCACAATGAGCAGTTCTTC. Its translation is CASSQAGLHNEQFF.

This chain uses TRBV2 with TRBJ2-5; D may match TRBD1 or TRBD2 (5 bases each). Germline V gene lookup returns CDR1 SNHLY and CDR2 FYNNEI. The CDR3 runs to 11 residues. V lost 8 bases and J lost 6, with 10 bases in between. CDR3 DNA sequence: TGTGCCAGCCGGGGCATGCAGACCCAGTACTTC. It is translated as CASRGMQTQYF.

In its sample, this clone was seen a few times. The CDR3 spells CASSLGTVLHQPQHF. The DNA of the CDR3 is TGTGCCAGCAGCCTCGGGACAGTTCTTCATCAGCCCCAGCATTTT. The rearrangement links TRBV7-9 to TRBJ1-5; 7 bases agree with TRBD1. The germline V gene encodes CDR1 SEHNR and CDR2 FQNEAQ (reference sequence). The CDR3 spans 15 residues. Trimming cost V 5 bases and J 5 bases; bases outside gene matches: 9.

This chain links TRBV5-6 with TRBJ1-1, with a weak D call TRBD1 (6 bases). Trimming shortened V by 7 bases and J by 1 base, and 8 bases separated the two germline ends. Germline values: CDR1 SGHDT, CDR2 YYEEEE. The CDR3 spans 12 residues. The DNA of the CDR3 is TGTGCCAGCCGAGGGGGGAACACTGAAGCTTTCTTT. Translating gives CASRGGNTEAFF.

The CDR3 region is CAIRQTGDTGELFF. The CDR3, as DNA: TGTGCCATCAGACAAACAGGGGACACCGGGGAGCTGTTTTTT. This rearrangement joins TRBV10-3 to TRBJ2-2; 7 bases agree with TRBD1. The CDR3 length is 14 residues. V dropped 6 bases and J dropped 3; count of bases not matched to a gene: 4. CDR1 is ENHRY and CDR2 is SYGVKD in the germline V gene.

V usage is TRBV30 and J usage is TRBJ2-7, with unresolved D. Germline values: CDR1 GTSNPN, CDR2 SVGIG (reference sequence). With 1 base removed from V and 1 base from J, the gap between germline ends came to 8 bases. CDR3 length equals 13 residues. The CDR3 bases are TGTGCCTGGAGTGAGGGCCTGTCCTACGAGCAGTACTTC. The encoded protein is CAWSEGLSYEQYF.

The V call is TRBV7-9, the J call TRBJ1-5; D is undetermined. Between the trimmed V and J ends, which lost 0 bases and 6 bases, there was a span of 9 bases. Germline lookup yields CDR1 SEHNR and CDR2 FQNEAQ (reference sequence). The CDR3 is 14 amino acids. The CDR3 nucleotides are TGTGCCAGCAGCTTAGCAAGTAGCGGTCAGCCCCAGCATTTT. Its translation is CASSLASSGQPQHF.